What follows are 21 T cell receptor beta chains derived from one specimen sequenced in a study of molecular identifiers for immune sequencing clone quantification. TCRdb independently ran MiXCR on the PCR reads; one entry per CDR3 protein. The repertoire includes approximately 500,000 distinct CDR3 sequences, under 30% of them detected once, and under 0.85% sits in the top ten. The sample comprised naive CD8+ T cells from blood, with Jurkat cell RNA spiked in. The subset is: FACS-sorted CD8+CD4-CCR7+CD45RA+ naive T cells. These receptors were taken from a human donor in good health. Some libraries in this study had Jurkat cell RNA spiked in.

This clonotype was seen many times. The rearrangement links TRBV7-2 to TRBJ1-1; no clear D. V lost 2 bases and J lost 3, with 13 bases in between. The CDR3 has 15 amino acids. Germline loops: CDR1 SGHTA, CDR2 FQGNSA. DNA of the CDR3: TGTGCCAGCAGCTTACCAGGCCTCACGGACACTGAAGCTTTCTTT. Its translation: CASSLPGLTDTEAFF.

In its sample, this clonotype was seen many times. The chain has TRBV18 and TRBJ1-1; D not resolved. The germline V and J ends were trimmed by 2 bases and 5 bases, with 12 bases remaining between them. CDR3 length: 14 residues. Per the germline V gene, CDR1 is KGHSH and CDR2 is LQKENI. This chain's CDR3 is CASSPLTDSTEAFF. In DNA, the CDR3 is TGTGCCAGCTCACCATTAACCGATAGTACTGAAGCTTTCTTT.

The V and J genes are TRBV18 and TRBJ2-3; weak D call: TRBD2 (6 bases). The ends were cut back, 6 bases at V and 2 bases at J, with 21 bases in the middle. Germline-derived CDR1 and CDR2 are KGHSH and LQKENI. The CDR3 is 17 residues long. Here the CDR3 DNA reads TGTGCCAGCTCGTCGGACTTAGCGGCGACACCCACAGATACGCAGTATTTT. This encodes CASSSDLAATPTDTQYF.

This clonotype was counted between two and nine times. J is TRBJ1-1 and V is TRBV4-3; unclear D gene. Deletions cut 0 bases from V and 3 bases from J, with 14 bases between. Germline CDR1 is LGHNA and CDR2 is YSLEER. The CDR3 consists of 16 residues. CDR3 sequence (DNA): TGCGCCAGCAGCCAAGATGTCACCGCTGGGCACACTGAAGCTTTCTTT. Its translation: CASSQDVTAGHTEAFF.

In its sample, this clonotype was seen many times. The chain is built from TRBV4-1 and TRBJ2-3; possibly TRBD2 for D (5 bases). The V end lost 5 bases, the J end lost 1 base, and 10 bases lay between the germline ends. Germline V gene data show CDR1 as MGHRA and CDR2 as YSYEKL. This CDR3 is built from 14 residues. CDR3 DNA: TGCGCCAGCAGCGGCGGACTTCGCACAGATACGCAGTATTTT. This sequence encodes CASSGGLRTDTQYF.

This clonotype was recorded a few times. The chain carries TRBV27 and TRBJ2-5; 7 bases are a match to TRBD2. This CDR3 is built from 14 residues. In germline, CDR1 is MNHEY, CDR2 SMNVEV (reference sequence). V trimming: 6 bases; J trimming: 2 bases; junction bases outside the gene matches: 6. The CDR3, as DNA: TGTGCCAGCAGAACCGGGACTACGCAAGAGACCCAGTACTTC. The encoded protein is CASRTGTTQETQYF.

This clonotype has at least ten counts. V gene TRBV7-9 combines with J gene TRBJ2-7; D perhaps matches TRBD1 (5 bases). The length of the CDR3 is 16 residues. The germline V gene has CDR1 SEHNR and CDR2 FQNEAQ (reference sequence). V lost 4 bases to trimming and J lost 4 bases, with 20 bases between them. The CDR3 sequence is CASSSDLQADIYEQYF. The DNA for the CDR3 is TGTGCCAGCAGCTCCGACCTACAGGCGGATATATACGAGCAGTACTTC.

This clonotype was counted many times. This chain joins TRBV20-1 and TRBJ2-3, with TRBD2 identical over 14 bases. Germline-derived CDR1 and CDR2 are DFQATT and SNEGSKA (reference sequence). V gave up 5 bases and J gave up 2 bases; unmatched junction bases: 3. The CDR3 extends over 15 amino acids. CDR3 amino acids: CSAAGLAGDTDTQYF. CDR3 DNA sequence: TGCAGTGCTGCGGGACTAGCGGGAGACACAGATACGCAGTATTTT.

A word on this clonotype: Given a much more abundant clone one base away, this may be a read error. The chain joins TRBV30 to TRBJ2-2; a possible D gene is TRBD2 (5 bases). Per germline, CDR1 GTSNPN and CDR2 SVGIG (reference sequence). The CDR3 has 12 residues. The CDR3 spells CAWSPVAGELLF. CDR3 bases: TGTGCCTGGAGCCCGGTAGCCGGGGAGCTGCTTTTT.

This clonotype was recorded a few times. The J gene is TRBJ1-4, the V gene TRBV27; 7 bases match TRBD1. CDR1 MNHEY and CDR2 SMNVEV come from the germline V gene (reference sequence). V lost 2 bases, J lost 4 bases, and 4 bases stayed unmatched. CDR3 length: 15 residues. The CDR3 sequence: CASSLIQGFNEKLFF. The CDR3 DNA is TGTGCCAGCAGTTTAATACAGGGGTTTAATGAAAAACTGTTTTTT.

This clonotype came up a few times. This rearrangement joins TRBV12-3 or TRBV12-4 to TRBJ2-2, with TRBD2 identical over 8 bases. The CDR3 is made up of 15 amino acids. The V segment lost 6 bases and the J segment 3 bases; nucleotides outside the gene matches: 6. The CDR3 loop reads CASSGLAPDTGELFF. CDR3 bases: TGTGCCAGCAGCGGACTAGCCCCCGACACCGGGGAGCTGTTTTTT.

Comment on this clonotype: One end of the junction does not line up with germline, which may come from a read error. The chain joins TRBV2 to TRBJ1-5; D is unresolved. CDR1 SNHLY and CDR2 FYNNEI come from the germline V gene. The CDR3 extends over 13 amino acids. Here the CDR3 reads CASSDPPTPPPHF. The DNA of the CDR3 is TGCGCCAGCAGTGACCCACCCACTCCGCCCCCGCATTTT. The variable domain in full, completed from reference TRBV2 and TRBJ1-5, reads EPEVTQTPSHQVTQMGQEVILRCVPISNHLYFYWYRQILGQKVEFLVSFYNNEISEKSEIFDDQFSVERPDGSNFTLKIRSTKLEDSAMYFCASSDPPTPPPHFGDGTRLSIL.

The chain uses TRBV19 and TRBJ1-1; D gene ambiguous. The CDR3 length is 13 residues. Trimming removed 4 bases at V and 8 bases at J, with 14 bases between. CDR1 is LNHDA, CDR2 SQIVND, per germline (reference sequence). CDR3 in amino acids: CASSTLSYAEAFF. CDR3 bases: TGTGCCAGTAGTACCCTGTCATACGCCGAAGCTTTCTTT.

This clonotype was seen only a few times. This chain uses TRBV5-5 with TRBJ1-6; no clear D. The CDR3 has 14 residues. Between the trimmed V and J ends, which lost 2 bases and 6 bases, there was a span of 9 bases. The germline gives CDR1 SGHKS, CDR2 YYEKEE (reference sequence). The CDR3 DNA follows: TGTGCCAGCAGCTTACCCGAGGTTAATTCACCCCTCCACTTT. As protein: CASSLPEVNSPLHF.

At least ten counts were recorded for this clonotype. The rearrangement uses TRBV7-9 and TRBJ2-2; D is unresolved. The CDR3 has 18 amino acids. Germline lookup yields CDR1 SEHNR and CDR2 FQNEAQ (reference sequence). Trimming took off 5 bases at V and 0 bases at J, with 19 bases between the two ends. CDR3 sequence: CASSPPNLGVPNTGELFF. CDR3 DNA sequence: TGTGCCAGCAGCCCGCCAAACCTTGGGGTCCCGAACACCGGGGAGCTGTTTTTT.

A few counts support this clonotype. This chain connects TRBV6-1 to TRBJ1-5, with a weak D call TRBD1 (6 bases). Germline lookup yields CDR1 MNHNS and CDR2 SASEGT. CDR3 size: 16 residues. V shed 3 bases and J shed 3 bases, with 15 bases lying between them. The CDR3 DNA reads as TGTGCCAGCAGTGATACTACAGGGTATTCCAATCAGCCCCAGCATTTT. It translates to CASSDTTGYSNQPQHF.

The J gene is TRBJ1-1, the V gene TRBV9, with D hard to call. This CDR3 has 13 residues. The V end lost 2 bases, the J end lost 3 bases, and 8 bases lay between the germline ends. Germline CDR1 and CDR2: SGDLS and YYNGEE. DNA for the CDR3: TGTGCCAGCAGCGTCGGACTGGACACTGAAGCTTTCTTT. Protein sequence: CASSVGLDTEAFF.

This clonotype was seen a few times. This chain joins TRBV30 and TRBJ2-1; TRBD1 matches 7 bases. In germline, CDR1 is GTSNPN, CDR2 SVGIG (reference sequence). With 2 bases clipped from V and 9 bases from J, the junction kept 16 bases outside the gene matches. The CDR3 length is 16 residues. In DNA, the CDR3 is TGTGCCTGGAGTCAGATCAGGGGGAAAGAGGGAATTGAGCAGTTCTTC. This sequence encodes CAWSQIRGKEGIEQFF.

In regard to this clonotype: The junction differs from germline at one of its ends, possibly a read error. The rearrangement uses TRBV5-3 and TRBJ2-7, with D perhaps given as TRBD1 or TRBD2 (5 bases each). TRBV5-3 is filed as an ORF, its function uncertain. The CDR3 covers 15 residues. The CDR3 coding sequence is TGTGCCAGCAGCTTGGACTGGGTGGGGCCCTACGAGCAGTACTTC. Its translation: CASSLDWVGPYEQYF.

The chain recombines TRBV30 with TRBJ2-7, with D perhaps matching TRBD2 (5 bases). Trimming left V 3 bases short and J 6 bases short, with 15 bases between. The CDR3 length is 13 residues. The germline CDR1 and CDR2 sequences are GTSNPN and SVGIG (reference sequence). CDR3 DNA sequence: TGTGCCTGGAGCGAGAGGGCTACCTGCGAGCAGTACTTC. It encodes CAWSERATCEQYF.

This chain links TRBV20-1 with TRBJ2-7; maybe TRBD1 (5 bases). V was clipped by 2 bases and J by 2 bases, with 10 bases between them. The CDR3 has 13 residues. Germline CDR1 DFQATT, CDR2 SNEGSKA (reference sequence). In DNA form, the CDR3 reads TGCAGTGCTAGATCGTCCAGGGCCTACGAGCAGTACTTC. Residues: CSARSSRAYEQYF.